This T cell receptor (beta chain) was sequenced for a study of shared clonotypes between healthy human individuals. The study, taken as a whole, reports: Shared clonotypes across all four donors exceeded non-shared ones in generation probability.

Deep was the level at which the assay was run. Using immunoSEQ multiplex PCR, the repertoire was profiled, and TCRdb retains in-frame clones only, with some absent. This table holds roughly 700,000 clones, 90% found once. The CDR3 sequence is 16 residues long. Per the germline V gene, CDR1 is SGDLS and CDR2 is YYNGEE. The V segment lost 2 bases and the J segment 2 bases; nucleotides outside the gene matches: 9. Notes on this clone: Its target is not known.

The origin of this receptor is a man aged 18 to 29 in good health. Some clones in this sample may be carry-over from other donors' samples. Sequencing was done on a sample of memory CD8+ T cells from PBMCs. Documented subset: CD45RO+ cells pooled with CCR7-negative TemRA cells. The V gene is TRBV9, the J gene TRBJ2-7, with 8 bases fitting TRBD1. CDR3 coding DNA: TGTGCCAGCAGCGTCTACTCGACAGGGGCTCCCTACGAGCAGTACTTC. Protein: CASSVYSTGAPYEQYF.